This T cell receptor (beta chain) was documented in a study of T cells after yellow fever vaccination. TCRdb re-derived calls from the 5' RACE reads in MiXCR, one entry per CDR3 protein. Of 300,000 to 450,000 distinct CDR3 sequences in the sample, more than 5.5% were seen once. General study findings and limits: The booster response re-showed most primary clones: more than 95% CD4, 88% CD8. Peak timing came faster in the weaker secondary response, day 5 versus 15.

This clonotype was seen repeatedly, ten times or more. The target antigen is unknown. This specimen was PBMCs, taken 5 days after the yellow fever booster vaccination. The origin of this receptor is a man in his thirties or forties who received the YFV17D yellow fever vaccine.

In nucleotides, the CDR3 is TGCGCCAGCAGCTTGGGAGTGACGGGCACCGGGGAGCTGTTTTTT. Translation gives CASSLGVTGTGELFF. The chain joins TRBV5-1 to TRBJ2-2, with unresolved D. V lost 0 bases and J 4 bases, leaving 10 bases between the germline ends. CDR3 length equals 15 residues. Germline V gene sequence: CDR1 SGHRS, CDR2 YFSETQ.